The 8 T cell receptor beta chains in this list originate from one sample, sequenced in a study of blood T cell repertoires in COVID-19. The data were produced by immunoSEQ multiplex PCR, yet TCRdb's version contains in-frame clones alone and is incomplete. The sample shows around 400,000 clones, roughly 90% of them seen only once. Material: PBMCs or T cells enriched from blood (not recorded which). The receptors derive from a woman under 30 who had been exposed to COVID-19.

The chain uses TRBV18 and TRBJ2-2; D uncertain. The germline CDR1 and CDR2 sequences are KGHSH and LQKENI. V lost 0 bases and J lost 6, with 14 bases in between. The CDR3 sequence is 16 residues long. CDR3 coding DNA: TGTGCCAGCTCACCACCGATCAGCTCGGGTTCCGGGGAGCTGTTTTTT. Its protein is CASSPPISSGSGELFF.

This clone was counted a few times. The chain joins TRBV5-6 to TRBJ1-3; D unresolved. Germline-derived CDR1 and CDR2 are SGHDT and YYEEEE. Trimming took off 1 base at V and 1 base at J, with 9 bases between the two ends. The length of the CDR3 is 15 residues. CDR3 in DNA: TGTGCCAGCAGCTTGTTTATGACTTCTGGAAACACCATATATTTT. It specifies CASSLFMTSGNTIYF.

The chain employs TRBV18 and TRBJ1-5; D is uncertain. Trimming removed 3 bases from V and 4 bases from J, with 10 bases in between. CDR3 length: 14 residues. Germline CDR1 KGHSH, CDR2 LQKENI. DNA of the CDR3: TGTGCCAGCTCACCTACTCCCCTAAATCAGCCCCAGCATTTT. This gives the protein CASSPTPLNQPQHF.

The V call is TRBV11-2, the J call TRBJ2-1; 7 nucleotides match TRBD1. The V gene's germline CDR1 is SGHAT and CDR2 FQNNGV. Trimming took 1 base from V and 5 from J; bases not matched to a gene: 5. CDR3 size: 15 residues. This CDR3 is CASSLGQGGHNEQFF. DNA for the CDR3: TGTGCCAGCAGCTTAGGACAGGGTGGCCACAATGAGCAGTTCTTC. Variable domain in full (rest from reference TRBV11-2 and TRBJ2-1): EAGVAQSPRYKIIEKRQSVAFWCNPISGHATLYWYQQILGQGPKLLIQFQNNGVVDDSQLPKDRFSAERLKGVDSTLKIQPAKLEDSAVYLCASSLGQGGHNEQFFGPGTRLTVL.

The V gene is TRBV7-2, the J gene TRBJ2-3; 8 bases map to TRBD2. V lost 0 bases, J lost 8 bases, and 10 bases stayed unmatched. CDR3 length: 16 amino acids. Germline V gene data show CDR1 as SGHTA and CDR2 as FQGNSA. The CDR3 DNA reads TGTGCCAGCAGCTTAGCCTCGGGGGGGCCACGGGGTACGCAGTATTTT. It encodes CASSLASGGPRGTQYF. The full variable domain, its missing parts supplied by reference TRBV7-2 and TRBJ2-3, is GAGVSQSPSNKVTEKGKDVELRCDPISGHTALYWYRQSLGQGLEFLIYFQGNSAPDKSGLPSDRFSAERTGGSVSTLTIQRTQQEDSAVYLCASSLASGGPRGTQYFGPGTRLTVL.

The rearrangement joins TRBV28 to TRBJ1-1; D possibly corresponds to TRBD1 (6 bases). The CDR3 contains 15 residues. Germline loops: CDR1 MDHEN, CDR2 SYDVKM. V lost 2 bases and J lost 4, with 14 bases in between. The DNA for the CDR3 is TGTGCCAGCAGTTTAGTTACAGGGCGGTTCACTGAAGCTTTCTTT. Residues: CASSLVTGRFTEAFF.

The chain carries TRBV7-7 and TRBJ2-1; 7 bases fit TRBD1. J gave up 4 bases and V 5 bases, and 8 bases lay outside the gene matches. The germline gives CDR1 SSHAT, CDR2 FNYEAQ (reference sequence). This CDR3 contains 15 residues. The CDR3: CASSPGTAIYNEQFF. The CDR3 region has the DNA TGTGCCAGCAGCCCTGGGACAGCAATTTACAATGAGCAGTTCTTC.

V usage is TRBV28 and J usage is TRBJ2-7; D is undetermined. CDR1 is MDHEN and CDR2 is SYDVKM in the germline V gene. V was clipped by 1 base and J by 1 base, with 17 bases between them. CDR3 length: 17 residues. The CDR3 loop is CASSLSGGPKVSYEQYF. The CDR3 DNA sequence: TGTGCCAGCAGTTTATCTGGCGGCCCAAAGGTTTCCTACGAGCAGTACTTC.